This paragraph reports one T cell receptor (beta chain). Its antigen remains unknown. The length of the CDR3 is 13 residues. The junction had 4 bases not matched to a gene; V was cut back by 6 bases and J by 3 bases. Germline values: CDR1 MNHNS, CDR2 SASEGT. The repertoire was sequenced with immunoSEQ multiplex PCR; TCRdb's copy has only in-frame clones and lacks some. This sample has around 62,000 clones, with roughly 84% found just once. These data are taken from a study of OX40 agonist ivuxolimab in advanced cancers. Whole-study results and caveats: At doses 0.1 to 3.0 mg/kg, CD4+ and CD8+ clones expanded. Part of the nonresponder group also had normalized T-cell clonal expansion that was low.

This TCR came from an adult with an advanced solid tumor such as melanoma, head and neck, liver or kidney cancer. The specimen comprised CD4+ or CD8+ T cells sorted from blood, sampled in a trial of the OX40 agonist ivuxolimab. The chain has TRBV6-1 and TRBJ1-1; 7 bases align to TRBD1. The CDR3 sequence is CASRQQGDTEAFF. As DNA, the CDR3 is TGTGCCAGCAGGCAGCAGGGGGACACTGAAGCTTTCTTT.